This T cell receptor beta chain was captured by sequencing in a study of blood T cell repertoires in COVID-19. Study-level background: T cells, B-cell-depleted T cells, or PBMCs supplied cDNA or gDNA.

In the original analysis: Amplification with reference gene primers provided the estimates of nucleated cell counts. Sequenced by immunoSEQ multiplex PCR; TCRdb stores in-frame clones only, minus some. V, J and clone size reflect that table, while D and trimming were determined from the DNA. Here the sample spans under 350,000 clones, about 89% being singletons. Germline-derived CDR1 and CDR2 are SGHAT and FQDESV (reference sequence). J was trimmed by 3 bases and V by 3 bases; bases with no gene match: 5. The CDR3 is 15 residues long. Source material: peripheral blood. V gene TRBV11-1 combines with J gene TRBJ2-1, with 7 bases aligning to TRBD2. The sequence came from a man aged 40-49 years with acute or convalescent COVID-19. The CDR3 nucleotides are TGTGCCAGCAGCTTCGGGGGGACCTTCTACAATGAGCAGTTCTTC. Translated: CASSFGGTFYNEQFF.